This TCR beta chain was documented in a study of blood T cell repertoires in COVID-19. About the research overall: Samples of COVID-19 (acute and convalescent) were obtained from the United States, Italy and Spain. From T cells, B-cell-depleted T cells, or PBMCs came the material, which was cDNA or gDNA.

Methods used by the authors: Amplification with reference gene primers provided the estimates of nucleated cell counts. Measured with immunoSEQ multiplex PCR; TCRdb has only the in-frame clones, and not every one. V, J and clone size are those of that table, while D and trimming were read from the DNA. The repertoire holds roughly 100,000 clones, with less than 80% as singletons. Specimen: peripheral blood. The clonotype comes from a man between 65 and 79 years old with active or convalescent COVID-19.

The CDR3: CASTGDRGLKAFF. The CDR3 DNA is TGTGCCAGCACCGGGGACAGGGGGCTTAAAGCTTTCTTT. The V call is TRBV3-1 (or the pseudogene TRBV3-2), the J call TRBJ1-1; 12 bases agree with TRBD1. J lost 9 bases, V lost 7 bases, and 6 bases had no gene match. There are 13 residues in the CDR3. Looked up from germline, CDR1 is LGHDT and CDR2 is YNNKEL (reference sequence).